Each of the 30 T cell receptor beta chains below was sequenced from the same sample in a study of blood T cell repertoires in COVID-19. TCRdb's table, derived via immunoSEQ multiplex PCR, lists solely in-frame clones and lacks some. Here the sample spans about 270,000 clones, approximately 85% being singletons. The specimen sequenced was peripheral blood. All receptors come from a human donor in a cohort sampled during active COVID-19.

The chain joins TRBV3-1 (or the pseudogene TRBV3-2) to TRBJ2-7; D perhaps matches TRBD2 (5 bases). This CDR3 is built from 12 residues. Germline CDR1 reads LGHDT; CDR2 reads YNNKEL (reference sequence). Trimming left V 3 bases short and J 7 bases short, with 10 bases between. The CDR3 loop reads CASSHGEAEQYF. The CDR3 DNA reads as TGTGCCAGCAGCCACGGGGAAGCGGAGCAGTACTTC.

Only one count was recorded for this clone. V usage is TRBV5-8 and J usage is TRBJ1-2; TRBD1 aligns across 9 bases. The CDR3 is 13 amino acids. V lost 2 bases to trimming and J lost 8 bases; unmatched junction nucleotides: 4. The germline CDR1 and CDR2 sequences are SGHTS and YDEGEE. The CDR3 loop is CASSLQGARGYTF. DNA of the CDR3: TGTGCCAGCAGCTTACAGGGGGCGAGGGGCTACACCTTC.

By share, this clone ranks as medium-sized (0.01 to 0.1%). The V gene is TRBV7-2, the J gene TRBJ2-7; 14 nucleotides line up with TRBD2. The CDR3 sequence is 18 residues long. With 2 bases clipped from V and 0 bases from J, the junction kept 6 bases outside the gene matches. The V gene's germline CDR1 is SGHTA and CDR2 FQGNSA. The CDR3, as DNA: TGTGCCAGCAGCTTACCTAGGACTAGCGGGAGGAGCTCCTACGAGCAGTACTTC. Encoded protein: CASSLPRTSGRSSYEQYF. Combining the CDR3 with reference TRBV7-2 and TRBJ2-7 gives the whole variable domain GAGVSQSPSNKVTEKGKDVELRCDPISGHTALYWYRQSLGQGLEFLIYFQGNSAPDKSGLPSDRFSAERTGGSVSTLTIQRTQQEDSAVYLCASSLPRTSGRSSYEQYFGPGTRLTVT.

V gene TRBV11-2 combines with J gene TRBJ2-1, with 10 bases fitting TRBD2. After removal of 0 bases from V and 7 bases from J, the junction contained 12 bases not matched to a gene. The CDR3 extends over 18 amino acids. Germline CDR1 is SGHAT and CDR2 is FQNNGV. The CDR3 coding sequence is TGTGCCAGCAGCTTAGATCGCGAGCGGGAGGGCGGGGCGAATGAGCAGTTCTTC. Protein product: CASSLDREREGGANEQFF.

The CDR3 here is CASKPRGTSGIYNEQFF. In DNA form, the CDR3 reads TGTGCCAGTAAGCCCCGGGGGACTAGCGGGATCTACAATGAGCAGTTCTTC. V is TRBV19 and J is TRBJ2-1, with 13 bases aligning to TRBD2. The length of the CDR3 is 17 residues. The ends lost 7 bases at V and 3 bases at J; junction bases unmatched: 9. Per the germline V gene, CDR1 is LNHDA and CDR2 is SQIVND (reference sequence).

The chain has TRBV7-9 and TRBJ1-4; 7 bases fit TRBD1. This CDR3 is 12 amino acids long. Germline loops: CDR1 SEHNR, CDR2 FQNEAQ (reference sequence). Germline trimming cut 1 base from V and 13 bases from J; bases unmatched to any gene: 3. CDR3 bases: TGTGCCAGCAGCTTAGGACAGGGTGGACTGTTTTTT. The encoded protein is CASSLGQGGLFF.

The rearrangement links TRBV7-2 to TRBJ1-4; TRBD1 might be the D (6 bases). V was shortened by 8 bases and J by 0 bases, with 16 bases between the two germline ends. Looked up from germline, CDR1 is SGHTA and CDR2 is FQGNSA. CDR3 length: 16 amino acids. The CDR3 is CASGHRASATNEKLFF. In DNA, the CDR3 is TGTGCCAGCGGACACAGGGCCAGTGCAACTAATGAAAAACTGTTTTTT.

The CDR3 protein is CASVPRWGLNYGYTF. Here the CDR3 DNA reads TGTGCCAGCGTCCCGAGGTGGGGGCTAAACTATGGCTACACCTTC. J is TRBJ1-2 and V is TRBV3-1 (or the pseudogene TRBV3-2); maybe TRBD1 (6 bases). Germline CDR1 and CDR2: LGHDT and YNNKEL (reference sequence). Deletions cut 8 bases from V and 2 bases from J, with 18 bases between. The CDR3 totals 15 residues.

V usage is TRBV6-1 and J usage is TRBJ1-5; 11 nucleotides align to TRBD1. In germline, CDR1 is MNHNS, CDR2 SASEGT. The CDR3 is made up of 17 amino acids. J gave up 2 bases and V 4 bases, and 7 bases lay outside the gene matches. CDR3: CASSAKGGQGGNQPQHF. In DNA form, the CDR3 reads TGTGCCAGCAGTGCAAAAGGGGGACAGGGGGGCAATCAGCCCCAGCATTTT.

The chain uses TRBV15 and TRBJ2-2; 16 bases fit TRBD2. CDR1 and CDR2 from the germline V gene are LNHNV and YYDKDF (reference sequence). The CDR3 consists of 18 residues. V lost 7 bases, J lost 1 base, and 6 bases stayed unmatched. The chain's CDR3 is CATNKGTSGRENTGELFF. The CDR3 DNA sequence: TGTGCCACCAACAAAGGGACTAGCGGGAGGGAGAACACCGGGGAGCTGTTTTTT.

The rearrangement links TRBV3-1 (or the pseudogene TRBV3-2) to TRBJ1-1, with no clear D. Germline CDR1 reads LGHDT; CDR2 reads YNNKEL (reference sequence). V was trimmed by 4 bases and J by 0 bases, leaving 15 bases between them. This CDR3 contains 16 residues. As DNA, the CDR3 is TGTGCCAGCAGCCGACCTTTTGGGAGCATGAACACTGAAGCTTTCTTT. Its protein is CASSRPFGSMNTEAFF.

This sequence joins TRBV7-9 and TRBJ1-1; 10 nucleotides line up with TRBD1. Germline-derived CDR1 and CDR2 are SEHNR and FQNEAQ (reference sequence). The CDR3 sequence is 13 residues long. V shed 5 bases, J shed 10 bases, and the junction held 7 bases outside the gene matches. The CDR3 region has the DNA TGTGCCAGCAGCGAACAGACAGGGGGCATAGCTTTCTTT. Translating gives CASSEQTGGIAFF.

This rearrangement joins TRBV2 to TRBJ1-2, with 7 bases matching TRBD1. Germline V lookup: CDR1 SNHLY, CDR2 FYNNEI. V was clipped by 5 bases and J by 2 bases; unmatched bases: 5. The CDR3 length is 14 residues. As DNA, the CDR3 is TGTGCCAGCAGTAAGGGACAGACCAACTATGGCTACACCTTC. Translating it yields CASSKGQTNYGYTF.

The V and J genes are TRBV3-1 (or the pseudogene TRBV3-2) and TRBJ1-2, with unresolved D. Germline V gives CDR1 LGHDT, CDR2 YNNKEL (reference sequence). The CDR3 loop spans 13 amino acids. Trimming cost V 5 bases and J 5 bases, with 12 bases left between them. In DNA, the CDR3 is TGTGCCAGCAGCTTAGGGAGCGGGTATGGCTACACCTTC. It translates to CASSLGSGYGYTF.

The chain carries TRBV30 and TRBJ1-2; no reliable D call. With 0 bases removed from V and 4 bases from J, the gap between germline ends came to 12 bases. The CDR3 has 14 residues. Germline V gene sequence: CDR1 GTSNPN, CDR2 SVGIG (reference sequence). This CDR3 reads CAWSVKTPGYGYTF. The CDR3 DNA reads TGTGCCTGGAGTGTAAAGACCCCGGGCTATGGCTACACCTTC.

The chain recombines TRBV4-1 with TRBJ2-7; D is undetermined. Germline assignment: CDR1 MGHRA and CDR2 YSYEKL. Trimming stripped 2 bases from V and 1 base from J, with 6 bases between. The CDR3 has 13 residues. This chain's CDR3 is CASSQFISYEQYF. CDR3 DNA sequence: TGCGCCAGCAGCCAATTCATTTCCTACGAGCAGTACTTC.

This clone is a singleton in its sample. The CDR3 region is CASSKFTGDAEYNEQFF. CDR3 nucleotide sequence: TGTGCCAGCAGCAAATTTACAGGCGACGCTGAGTACAATGAGCAGTTCTTC. The genes are TRBV21-1 and TRBJ2-1; TRBD1, the D gene given by the table, was not confirmed from the DNA. TRBV21-1 counts as a pseudogene. This CDR3 is 17 amino acids long.

The chain carries TRBV27 and TRBJ1-4; 9 bases map to TRBD1. This CDR3 region has 14 residues. V shed 8 bases and J 7 bases; nucleotides not matched to a gene: 8. Germline V gives CDR1 MNHEY, CDR2 SMNVEV (reference sequence). The CDR3 reads CASGLQGAGEKLFF. The CDR3 DNA sequence: TGTGCCAGCGGATTACAGGGGGCTGGTGAAAAACTGTTTTTT.

The chain couples TRBV7-2 to TRBJ2-2, with 10 nucleotides matching TRBD2. Per the germline V gene, CDR1 is SGHTA and CDR2 is FQGNSA. The ends lost 8 bases at V and 6 bases at J; junction bases unmatched: 6. The CDR3 extends over 14 amino acids. The CDR3 is CASSPSGRAGELFF. In nucleotides, the CDR3 is TGTGCCAGCTCCCCAAGCGGGAGGGCCGGGGAGCTGTTTTTT.

The chain links TRBV6-1 to TRBJ2-3; the match to TRBD2 covers 13 bases. V shed 2 bases and J 3 bases; nucleotides not matched to a gene: 5. Looked up from germline, CDR1 is MNHNS and CDR2 is SASEGT. The CDR3 totals 17 residues. CDR3: CASSERTSGSYTDTQYF. The CDR3 region has the DNA TGTGCCAGCAGTGAAAGGACTAGCGGGAGTTATACAGATACGCAGTATTTT.

The chain couples TRBV4-1 to TRBJ2-5; TRBD2 might be the D (6 bases). The V and J ends lost 3 bases and 5 bases respectively, with 7 bases between them. The CDR3 is made up of 12 amino acids. Germline values: CDR1 MGHRA, CDR2 YSYEKL. The CDR3 sequence: CASSHGGETQYF. The CDR3 nucleotides are TGCGCCAGCAGCCATGGGGGGGAGACCCAGTACTTC.

This clone has just a few counts. The CDR3 here is CASSVIAGGQETQYF. The CDR3 DNA reads as TGTGCCAGCAGCGTTATAGCGGGAGGGCAAGAGACCCAGTACTTC. The rearrangement uses TRBV9 and TRBJ2-5; TRBD2 matches 11 bases. Germline V gene data show CDR1 as SGDLS and CDR2 as YYNGEE. The CDR3 extends over 15 amino acids. J lost 2 bases, V lost 2 bases, and 2 bases had no gene match.

The chain joins TRBV5-8 to TRBJ2-6, with D hard to call. V dropped 2 bases and J dropped 4 bases, with 19 bases sitting between them. Germline loops: CDR1 SGHTS, CDR2 YDEGEE. CDR3 length: 18 amino acids. Here the CDR3 DNA reads TGTGCCAGCAGCTTTAAAAATACCCTAATTCGGGGGGCCAACGTCCTGACTTTC. It translates to CASSFKNTLIRGANVLTF.

V gene TRBV6-5 combines with J gene TRBJ2-7; D remains unclear. The germline V gene encodes CDR1 MNHEY and CDR2 SVGAGI. Trimming stripped 6 bases from V and 3 bases from J, with 9 bases between. This CDR3 has 12 residues. The CDR3 nucleotides read TGTGCCAGCAGCCCCTCTCGCTACGAGCAGTACTTC. This gives the protein CASSPSRYEQYF.

This clone appeared once. The gene calls are TRBV5-1 and TRBJ2-1, with TRBD1 as a possible D gene (7 bases). The V gene's germline CDR1 is SGHRS and CDR2 YFSETQ. CDR3 size: 15 residues. With 1 base removed from V and 6 bases from J, the gap between germline ends came to 14 bases. The CDR3 DNA reads TGCGCCAGCAGCTTGTCAGGGGGGAACGGCAATGAGCAGTTCTTC. As protein: CASSLSGGNGNEQFF.

The chain recombines TRBV27 with TRBJ2-7; a possible D gene is TRBD2 (5 bases). The CDR3 runs 14 residues. V lost 7 bases and J 0 bases, leaving 13 bases between the germline ends. Per germline, CDR1 MNHEY and CDR2 SMNVEV (reference sequence). CDR3: CASTPAGGSYEQYF. The CDR3 region has the DNA TGTGCCAGCACCCCCGCGGGCGGCTCCTACGAGCAGTACTTC.

The V and J genes are TRBV12-5 and TRBJ1-6; 10 bases match TRBD1. The junction had 16 bases not matched to a gene; V was cut back by 1 base and J by 10 bases. From germline, CDR1 is LGHNT and CDR2 FRNRAP. The length of the CDR3 is 19 residues. CDR3 in DNA: TGTGCTAGTGGTTTGGCCCCTCGACAGGGGGCCCCCTCTAACTCACCCCTCCACTTT. It encodes CASGLAPRQGAPSNSPLHF.

In this sample, this clone turned up a few times. This chain joins TRBV11-3 and TRBJ2-2; D unresolved. Germline assignment: CDR1 SGHNT and CDR2 YENEEA. V shed 0 bases and J shed 4 bases, with 9 bases lying between them. The length of the CDR3 is 15 residues. This chain's CDR3 is CASSLDRRSTGELFF. As DNA, the CDR3 is TGTGCCAGCAGCTTAGATCGGCGGTCCACCGGGGAGCTGTTTTTT.

The genes are TRBV4-3 and TRBJ2-7; D uncertain. Trimming removed 0 bases from V and 3 bases from J, with 12 bases in between. Germline CDR1 LGHNA, CDR2 YSLEER. CDR3 size: 15 residues. The CDR3 sequence is CASSQDGSSRYEQYF. The CDR3 nucleotides are TGCGCCAGCAGCCAAGACGGTTCTTCCCGCTACGAGCAGTACTTC.

The chain has TRBV21-1 and TRBJ2-5; TRBD2, as called in the table, went unchecked against the DNA. TRBV21-1 is recorded as a pseudogene. The CDR3 is 17 residues long. The CDR3 loop is CASSKARGLAGQETQYF. The CDR3, as DNA: TGTGCCAGCAGCAAAGCTAGGGGACTAGCGGGGCAAGAGACCCAGTACTTC.